The clone carrying this TCR beta chain was detected once. The data belong to a study of blood T cell repertoires in COVID-19. Across the study: Both acute and convalescent COVID-19 samples were obtained from the United States, Italy and Spain. PBMCs, B-cell-depleted T cells, or T cells provided the cDNA or gDNA that made up the material.

Methods used by the authors: Estimation of nucleated cell counts was performed using reference gene primer amplification. Repertoires were generated with immunoSEQ multiplex PCR, while TCRdb's copy carries only in-frame clones and drops some. V and J calls and clone size are copied from that table; D and trimming were computed from the DNA. The profile shows roughly 53,000 clones, approximately 84% of them singletons. The material sequenced was peripheral blood. This receptor was identified in a human donor in a cohort sampled during active COVID-19.

CDR3 protein: CAWTSSMTGFLYF. CDR3 DNA: TGTGCCTGGACTTCCTCCATGACAGGGTTTCTGTATTTT. V is TRBV30 and J is TRBJ2-3, with 7 bases matching TRBD1. The CDR3 length is 13 residues. From germline, CDR1 is GTSNPN and CDR2 SVGIG (reference sequence). The ends lost 4 bases at V and 14 bases at J; junction bases unmatched: 15.